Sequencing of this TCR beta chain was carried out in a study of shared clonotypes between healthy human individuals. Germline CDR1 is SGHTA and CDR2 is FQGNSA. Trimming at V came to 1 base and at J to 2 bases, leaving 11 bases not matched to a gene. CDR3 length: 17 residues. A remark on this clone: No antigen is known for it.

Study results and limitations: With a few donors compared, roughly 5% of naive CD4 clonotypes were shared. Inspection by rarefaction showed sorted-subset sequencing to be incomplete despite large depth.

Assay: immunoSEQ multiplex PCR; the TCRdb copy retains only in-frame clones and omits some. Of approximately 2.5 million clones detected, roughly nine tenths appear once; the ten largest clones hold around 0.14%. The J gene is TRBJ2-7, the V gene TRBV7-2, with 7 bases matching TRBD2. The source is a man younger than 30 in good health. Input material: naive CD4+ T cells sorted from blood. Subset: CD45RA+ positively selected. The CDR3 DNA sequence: TGTGCCAGCAGCTTAGTGACTAGCCAGCATCTCCCCTACGAGCAGTACTTC. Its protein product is CASSLVTSQHLPYEQYF.